This TCR beta chain derives from a study of blood T cell repertoires in COVID-19. There are 11 residues in the CDR3. V was clipped by 3 bases and J by 6 bases, with 4 bases between them. In the study's own analysis: Reference gene primer amplification gave nucleated cell count estimates. TCRdb's copy holds only in-frame clones and misses some; the assay was immunoSEQ multiplex PCR. V and J calls and clone size are copied from that table; D and trimming were computed from the DNA. The table lists roughly 30,000 clones, about 93% of them singletons, with more than 4.5% in the top ten. The V and J genes are TRBV12-3 or TRBV12-4 and TRBJ2-3; the D is unclear. Sequenced: peripheral blood. The sequence was collected from a human donor in a cohort sampled during active COVID-19. The CDR3 region has the DNA TGTGCCAGCAGTTTCCCGGATACGCAGTATTTT. Translated, it gives CASSFPDTQYF.